The sequence of this TCR beta chain was determined in a study of tumour-infiltrating T cells in Burkitt lymphoma. To note about this clone: Its cognate antigen is unknown.

Some clones are missing from TCRdb's copy, which holds only in-frame ones; the method was immunoSEQ multiplex PCR. The data contain around 46,000 clones, 30% to 40% of them singletons. Trimming left V 2 bases short and J 4 bases short, with 19 bases between. CDR3 length: 17 residues. Germline V gives CDR1 MNHEY, CDR2 SMNVEV (reference sequence). Study outcomes and limitations: Public clonotypes, several, appeared across numerous Burkitt lymphoma patients.

The chain joins TRBV27 to TRBJ2-3, with no clear D. This TCR derives from a human donor with Burkitt lymphoma. Specimen: tumor tissue. The CDR3 spells CASSLQQAALGADTQYF. CDR3 bases: TGTGCCAGCAGTTTACAGCAGGCAGCCCTGGGTGCAGATACGCAGTATTTT.